This record looks at one T cell receptor beta chain sequence and its context. Its antigen remains unknown. This sample was taken from a study of healthy donors' naive CD4 and CD8 T cells. Whole-study findings and limits: Positive CDR3 charge linked to CD4+ cells, negative to CD8+ cells. Alpha and beta chains were sequenced in bulk without pairing.

Each TCR library used 500 ng of total RNA and a linear amplification protocol. TCRdb re-called the reads through MiXCR, storing one row per CDR3 protein. The repertoire holds 150,000 to 200,000 distinct CDR3 sequences, around 70% seen once, with 2.3% in the top ten. Trimming took off 0 bases at V and 4 bases at J, with 18 bases between the two ends. Germline V gene data show CDR1 as SQVTM and CDR2 as ANQGSEA. CDR3 length: 16 residues. CD4+CD8-CD45RO-CD45RA+ cells were naive CD4+; CD8+CD4-CD45RA+CD27bright cells were naive CD8+. The chain recombines TRBV29-1 with TRBJ1-1; D gene unclear. The clonotype was recovered from a pool of human donors in good health; the sample pools cells from several healthy donors. The sample taken for sequencing was naive CD4+ and CD8+ T cells sorted from blood, pooled from several donors. The CDR3 DNA follows: TGCAGCGTTGAAGATCTTCGGAGGGTCCAAGTCACTGAAGCTTTCTTT. Translated: CSVEDLRRVQVTEAFF.